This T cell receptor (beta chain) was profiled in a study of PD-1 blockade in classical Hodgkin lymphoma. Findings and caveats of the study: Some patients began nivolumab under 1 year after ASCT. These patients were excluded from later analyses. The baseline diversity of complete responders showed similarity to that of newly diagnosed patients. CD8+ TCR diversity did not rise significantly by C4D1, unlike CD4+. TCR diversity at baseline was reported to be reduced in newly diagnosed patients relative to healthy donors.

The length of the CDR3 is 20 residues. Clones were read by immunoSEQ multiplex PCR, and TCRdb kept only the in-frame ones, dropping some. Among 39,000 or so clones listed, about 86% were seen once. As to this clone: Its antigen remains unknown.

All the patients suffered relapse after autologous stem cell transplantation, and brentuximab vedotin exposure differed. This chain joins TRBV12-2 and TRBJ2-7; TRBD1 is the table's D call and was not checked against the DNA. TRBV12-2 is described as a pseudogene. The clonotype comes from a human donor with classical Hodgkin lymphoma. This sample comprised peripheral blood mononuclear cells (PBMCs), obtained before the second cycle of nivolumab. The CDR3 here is CASRLGREQGTGGGKYEQYF. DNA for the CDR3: TGTGCAAGTCGCTTAGGCCGAGAACAGGGGACAGGGGGCGGGAAGTACGAGCAGTACTTC.